The 8 T cell receptor beta chains below were found in one sample sequenced in a study of blood T cell repertoires in COVID-19 (dated by TCRdb to between 2020 and 2021). Libraries were prepared through the immunoSEQ multiplex PCR assay. TCRdb provides this immuneACCESS table in a form limited to in-frame rearrangements. Some clones are lacking; in checked studies, under half of them reflect an unresolved V gene, and why the rest are absent is not known. The sample profile shows roughly 180,000 clones; more than 80% of them were found once. The leading ten clones occupy roughly 8.2% of the sample. Input material: peripheral blood. The receptors stem from a woman aged 60-75 years with acute or convalescent COVID-19.

The rearrangement uses TRBV15 and TRBJ1-3; a possible D gene is TRBD1 (6 bases). The ends were cut back, 6 bases at V and 0 bases at J, with 6 bases in the middle. The CDR3 has 13 amino acids. The germline CDR1 and CDR2 sequences are LNHNV and YYDKDF (reference sequence). CDR3 nucleotide sequence: TGTGCCACCAGGGACAGCTCTGGAAACACCATATATTTT. It translates to CATRDSSGNTIYF.

The genes are TRBV4-1 and TRBJ2-1; TRBD2 matches 8 bases. V gave up 0 bases and J gave up 2 bases; unmatched junction bases: 3. CDR1 MGHRA and CDR2 YSYEKL come from the germline V gene. This CDR3 has 16 residues. The CDR3 DNA is TGCGCCAGCAGCCAAGAACTAGCGGCTACCTACAATGAGCAGTTCTTC. Translation: CASSQELAATYNEQFF.

The gene calls are TRBV5-5 and TRBJ1-1; no clear D. This CDR3 spans 14 amino acids. CDR1 is SGHKS, CDR2 YYEKEE, per germline (reference sequence). V was pared by 0 bases and J by 4 bases, with 10 bases between. The CDR3 DNA is TGTGCCAGCAGCTTGGACGGGAATCCCACTGAAGCTTTCTTT. It specifies CASSLDGNPTEAFF.

In this sample, this clone turned up once. V gene TRBV9 combines with J gene TRBJ1-2, with TRBD1 as a possible D gene (6 bases). The CDR3 is 12 residues long. Germline V lookup: CDR1 SGDLS, CDR2 YYNGEE. Between the trimmed V and J ends, which lost 4 bases and 7 bases, there was a span of 11 bases. The CDR3 sequence: CASSSNRVGYTF. In DNA form, the CDR3 reads TGTGCCAGCAGCTCCAACAGGGTTGGCTACACCTTC. Full variable domain (rest looked up from reference TRBV9 and TRBJ1-2): DSGVTQTPKHLITATGQRVTLRCSPRSGDLSVYWYQQSLDQGLQFLIQYYNGEERAKGNILERFSAQQFPDLHSELNLSSLELGDSALYFCASSSNRVGYTFGSGTRLTVV.

The CDR3 loop reads CASSTDRVDGELFF. The CDR3 bases are TGTGCCAGCAGCACGGACAGGGTTGACGGGGAGCTGTTTTTT. V and J are TRBV5-6 and TRBJ2-2; TRBD1 aligns across 8 bases. V shed 4 bases and J 7 bases; nucleotides not matched to a gene: 6. Germline V gene sequence: CDR1 SGHDT, CDR2 YYEEEE. CDR3 length equals 14 residues.

V usage is TRBV11-2 and J usage is TRBJ2-7; 12 bases fit TRBD2. The germline gives CDR1 SGHAT, CDR2 FQNNGV. This CDR3 contains 17 residues. With 1 base clipped from V and 1 base from J, the junction kept 5 bases outside the gene matches. CDR3 nucleotide sequence: TGTGCCAGCAGCTTAGGACTAGCGGGAGTCCTTTCCTACGAGCAGTACTTC. Its protein product is CASSLGLAGVLSYEQYF. The full variable domain, rest sourced from reference TRBV11-2 and TRBJ2-7, is EAGVAQSPRYKIIEKRQSVAFWCNPISGHATLYWYQQILGQGPKLLIQFQNNGVVDDSQLPKDRFSAERLKGVDSTLKIQPAKLEDSAVYLCASSLGLAGVLSYEQYFGPGTRLTVT.

J is TRBJ2-2 and V is TRBV6-6, with D maybe TRBD2 (6 bases). CDR3 length: 17 amino acids. V lost 5 bases and J lost 0, with 16 bases in between. Germline V gives CDR1 MNHNY, CDR2 SVGAGI (reference sequence). The CDR3: CASSPGAGRTNTGELFF. Here the CDR3 DNA reads TGTGCCAGCAGTCCTGGGGCGGGACGGACGAACACCGGGGAGCTGTTTTTT.

The chain carries TRBV3-1 (or the pseudogene TRBV3-2) and TRBJ1-2, with 8 bases that match TRBD1. Trimming took 7 bases from V and 6 from J; bases not matched to a gene: 7. The CDR3 consists of 13 residues. CDR1 and CDR2 (germline): LGHDT, YNNKEL (reference sequence). CDR3 sequence reads: CASMSGTGNGYTF. DNA of the CDR3: TGTGCCAGCATGTCCGGGACAGGAAATGGCTACACCTTC.